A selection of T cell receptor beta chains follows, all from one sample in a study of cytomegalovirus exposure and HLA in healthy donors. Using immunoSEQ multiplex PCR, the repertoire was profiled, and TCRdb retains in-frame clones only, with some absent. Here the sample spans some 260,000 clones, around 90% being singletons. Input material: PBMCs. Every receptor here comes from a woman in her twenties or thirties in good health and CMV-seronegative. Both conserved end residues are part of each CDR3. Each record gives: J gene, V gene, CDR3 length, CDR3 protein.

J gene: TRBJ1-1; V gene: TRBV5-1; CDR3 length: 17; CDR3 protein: CASSLGLTGIMNTEAFF
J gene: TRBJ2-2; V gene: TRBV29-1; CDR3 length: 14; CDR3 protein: CSARTGAITGELFF
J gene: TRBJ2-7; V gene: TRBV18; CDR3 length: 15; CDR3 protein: CASSPRDRYSYEQYF
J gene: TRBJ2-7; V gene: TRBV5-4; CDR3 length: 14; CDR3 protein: CASSLDIGSYEQYF
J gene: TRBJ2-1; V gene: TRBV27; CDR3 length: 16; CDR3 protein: CASNFLPGQGAHEQFF
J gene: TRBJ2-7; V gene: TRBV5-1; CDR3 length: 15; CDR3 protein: CASSFTGLAIGEQYF
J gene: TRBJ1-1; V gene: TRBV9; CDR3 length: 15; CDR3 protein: CASSVAGGENTEAFF
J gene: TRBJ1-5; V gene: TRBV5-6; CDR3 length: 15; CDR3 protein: CASSLRRHSNQPQHF
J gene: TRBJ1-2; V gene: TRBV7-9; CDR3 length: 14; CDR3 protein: CASSLDRSEGAYTF
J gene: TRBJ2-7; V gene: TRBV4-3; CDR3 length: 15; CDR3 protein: CASSQEAGSSYEQYF
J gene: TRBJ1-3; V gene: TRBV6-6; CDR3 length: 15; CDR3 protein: CASSYRTSSGNTIYF
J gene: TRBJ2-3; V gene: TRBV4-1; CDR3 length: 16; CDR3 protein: CASSHAGTSRQDTQYF
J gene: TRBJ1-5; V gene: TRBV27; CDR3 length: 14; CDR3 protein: CASSLDRRNQPQHF
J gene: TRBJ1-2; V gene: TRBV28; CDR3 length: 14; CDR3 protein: CASSSGTVGYGYTF
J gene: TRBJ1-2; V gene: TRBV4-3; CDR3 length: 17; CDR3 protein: CASSQQSQGANFYGYTF
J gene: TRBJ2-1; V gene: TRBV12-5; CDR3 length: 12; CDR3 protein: CASGLVSNEQFF
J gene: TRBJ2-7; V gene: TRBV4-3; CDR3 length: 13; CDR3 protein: CASSQDLLLEQYF
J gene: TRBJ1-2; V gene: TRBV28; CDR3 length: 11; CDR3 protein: CASTLGPGYTF
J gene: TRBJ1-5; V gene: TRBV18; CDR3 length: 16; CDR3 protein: CASSPSAGNSNQPQHF
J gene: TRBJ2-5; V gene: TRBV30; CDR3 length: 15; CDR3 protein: CAWSFPGSGQETQYF